This T cell receptor (beta chain) came from a study of blood T cell repertoires in COVID-19 (dated by TCRdb to the early 2020s). In the study overall: Samples from collaborators originated in the United States, Italy and Spain and spanned both the acute and convalescent phases of COVID-19. The material from the prospective study consisted of cDNA or gDNA derived from T cells, B-cell-depleted T cells, or PBMCs. Deeply sampled blood TCRbeta repertoires from subjects exposed to, actively infected with, or recovered from COVID-19 were included in the dataset. A freely available public database, intended as a resource for researchers studying the immune response to SARS-CoV-2, is where the repertoires were released. Samples came from the ongoing ImmuneRACE study (first 160 participants) plus 1,254 subjects from 6 global collaborators. Sample metadata almost always included a de-identified subject ID, COVID-19 status, age in years and sex. Where available, HLA class I and class II types were taken from metadata supplied by the sample provider and were not determined by assay-based typing. Summary of the overall study and its limitations: The quantity of clinical and demographic metadata differed by source and by participant and was supplied without curation.

Another Seattle source contributed samples from volunteer blood donors who had recovered from COVID-19. Collaborating institutions collected whole blood in K2EDTA tubes following their own protocols. For TCRbeta analysis, collaborators shipped samples in one of three forms: frozen whole blood, isolated PBMCs, or DNA extracted from either of those sample types. The immunoSEQ Assay, a bias-controlled multiplex PCR, was used to amplify TCRbeta CDR3 regions from genomic DNA. On the study's bioinformatics: The number of nucleated cells in each sample was estimated from the amplification of reference gene primers within the assay. To quantify the absolute abundance of each unique TCRbeta CDR3 rearrangement, sequence reads were collapsed and filtered. Productive Simpson clonality was computed per sample as the square root of Simpson's diversity index over productive rearrangements. TCRdb re-hosts the immuneACCESS table, in-frame sequences only. Its copies lack some clones; in the studies checked, an unresolved V gene accounts for under half of them, and the cause for the rest is not known. The V and J calls and clone size come from that table; D and trimming were worked out from the DNA. The table for this sample lists 270,000 or so clones; under 90% of them were counted only once. The biggest ten clones account for 0.94% of the sample.

To note about this clone: Its antigen is unknown. It has no much larger one-base neighbor in the sample; base qualities were not kept.

The TCR originated in a woman in her thirties or forties who had recovered from COVID-19. Sequencing was done on a sample of peripheral blood.

The DNA sequence reads TGTGCCAGCAGCCCCACGACTAGCGGGTCCTCCTACAATGAGCAGTTCTTC. This encodes CASSPTTSGSSYNEQFF. This chain is built from TRBV7-3 and TRBJ2-1; TRBD2 matches 10 bases in the middle. The CDR3 numbers 17 residues from cysteine through phenylalanine. The kept DNA is CDR3 alone, 51 bases in frame from the first base. Compared with germline, V lacks 5 bases and J lacks 0 bases; bases without a gene match: 7. According to the germline V gene, CDR1 reads SGHTA and CDR2 reads FQGTGA. The CDR3, completed at both ends by the reference TRBV7-3 and TRBJ2-1 genes, gives the full variable domain GAGVSQTPSNKVTEKGKYVELRCDPISGHTALYWYRQSLGQGPEFLIYFQGTGAADDSGLPNDRFFAVRPEGSVSTLKIQRTERGDSAVYLCASSPTTSGSSYNEQFFGPGTRLTVL.